This entry features one TCR beta chain sequence. The study ran its PCR with 60 Vbeta and 13 Jbeta primers. Per the original data handling: An analysis performed later counted around 80 million unique TCR beta chains (roughly 11 million of them shared). Assay used: immunoSEQ multiplex PCR; TCRdb lists only in-frame clones, some missing. Clone size and V and J calls were adopted from that table, with D and trimming inferred from the DNA. The sample has over 150,000 clones; roughly 89% are singletons. The CDR3 loop spans 18 amino acids. The V end was cut by 2 bases, the J end by 2 bases, with 21 bases between. Per germline, CDR1 MNHEY and CDR2 SMNVEV (reference sequence). This sample is drawn from a study of cytomegalovirus exposure and HLA in healthy donors. Study overall: From some 190 million T cells, an earlier analysis saw 100 million to 140 million unique TCR beta sequences.

The clonotype originates from a woman in her twenties or thirties in good health and CMV-seronegative. Material for sequencing was PBMCs. This chain links TRBV27 with TRBJ1-2; D remains ambiguous. In DNA form, the CDR3 reads TGTGCCAGCAGTTTACGTGGAGAAGGTGATACCTTAAACTATGGCTACACCTTC. Its protein is CASSLRGEGDTLNYGYTF.